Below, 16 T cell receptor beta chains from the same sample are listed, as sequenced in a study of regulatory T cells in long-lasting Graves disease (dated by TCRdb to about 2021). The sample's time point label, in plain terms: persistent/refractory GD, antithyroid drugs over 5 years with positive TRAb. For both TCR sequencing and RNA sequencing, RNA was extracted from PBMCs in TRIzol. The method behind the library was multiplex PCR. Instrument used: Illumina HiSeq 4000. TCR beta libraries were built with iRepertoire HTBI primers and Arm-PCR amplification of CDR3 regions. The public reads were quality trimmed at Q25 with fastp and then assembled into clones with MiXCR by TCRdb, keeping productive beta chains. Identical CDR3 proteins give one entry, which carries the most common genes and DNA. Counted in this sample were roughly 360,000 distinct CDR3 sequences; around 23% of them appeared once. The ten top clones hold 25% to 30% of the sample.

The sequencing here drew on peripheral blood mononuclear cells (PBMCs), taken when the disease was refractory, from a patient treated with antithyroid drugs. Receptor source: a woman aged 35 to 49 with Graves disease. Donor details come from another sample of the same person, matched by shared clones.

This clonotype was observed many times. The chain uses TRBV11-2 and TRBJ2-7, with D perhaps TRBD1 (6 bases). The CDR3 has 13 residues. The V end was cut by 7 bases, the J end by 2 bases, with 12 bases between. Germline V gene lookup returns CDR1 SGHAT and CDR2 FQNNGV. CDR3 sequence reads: CASTWDITYEQYF. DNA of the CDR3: TGTGCCAGCACCTGGGACATTACCTACGAGCAGTACTTC. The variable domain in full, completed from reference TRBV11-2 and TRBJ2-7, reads EAGVAQSPRYKIIEKRQSVAFWCNPISGHATLYWYQQILGQGPKLLIQFQNNGVVDDSQLPKDRFSAERLKGVDSTLKIQPAKLEDSAVYLCASTWDITYEQYFGPGTRLTVT.

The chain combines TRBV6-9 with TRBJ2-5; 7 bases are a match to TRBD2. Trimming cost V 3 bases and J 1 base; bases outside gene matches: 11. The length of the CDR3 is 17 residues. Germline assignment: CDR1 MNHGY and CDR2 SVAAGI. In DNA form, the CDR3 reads TGTGCCAGCAGTTACGATACCCGGGACTACATCCAAGAGACCCAGTACTTC. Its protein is CASSYDTRDYIQETQYF.

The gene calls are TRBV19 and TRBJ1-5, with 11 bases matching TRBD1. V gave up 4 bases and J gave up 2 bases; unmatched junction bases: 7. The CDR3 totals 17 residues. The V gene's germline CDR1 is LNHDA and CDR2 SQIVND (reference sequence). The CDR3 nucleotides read TGTGCCAGTAGTAGACGGACAGGGGGCAAGGGCAATCAGCCCCAGCATTTT. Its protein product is CASSRRTGGKGNQPQHF.

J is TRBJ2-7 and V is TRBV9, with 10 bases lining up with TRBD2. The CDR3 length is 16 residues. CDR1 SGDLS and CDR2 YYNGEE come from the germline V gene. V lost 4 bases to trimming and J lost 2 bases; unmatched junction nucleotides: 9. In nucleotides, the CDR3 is TGTGCCAGCAGCCCAAGGACTAGCGGAGGCGCCTACGAGCAGTACTTC. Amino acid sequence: CASSPRTSGGAYEQYF.

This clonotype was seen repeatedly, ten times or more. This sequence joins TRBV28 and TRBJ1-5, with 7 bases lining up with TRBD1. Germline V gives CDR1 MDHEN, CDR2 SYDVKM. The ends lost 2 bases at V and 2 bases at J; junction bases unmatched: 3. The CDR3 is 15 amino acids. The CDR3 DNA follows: TGTGCCAGCAGTTTAGGCGGGACAGGCAATCAGCCCCAGCATTTT. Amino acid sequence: CASSLGGTGNQPQHF.

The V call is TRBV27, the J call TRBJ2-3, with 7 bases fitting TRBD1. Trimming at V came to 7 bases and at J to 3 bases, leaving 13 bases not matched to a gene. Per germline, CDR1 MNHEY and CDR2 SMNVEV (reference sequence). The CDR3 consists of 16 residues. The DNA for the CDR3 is TGTGCCAGCACTTCGGTCTGGGACAGCTTTACAGATACGCAGTATTTT. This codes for CASTSVWDSFTDTQYF.

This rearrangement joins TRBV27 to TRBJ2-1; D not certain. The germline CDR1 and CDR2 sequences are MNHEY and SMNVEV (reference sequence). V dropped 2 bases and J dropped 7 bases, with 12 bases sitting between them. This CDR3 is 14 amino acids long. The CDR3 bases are TGTGCCAGCAGTTTAGTTGGTCCTTGGAATGAGCAGTTCTTC. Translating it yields CASSLVGPWNEQFF.

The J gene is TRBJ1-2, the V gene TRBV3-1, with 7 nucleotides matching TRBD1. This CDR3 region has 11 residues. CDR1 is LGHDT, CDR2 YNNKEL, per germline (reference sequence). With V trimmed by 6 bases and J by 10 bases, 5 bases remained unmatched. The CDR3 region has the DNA TGTGCCAGCAGTTACGGACAGGACTACACCTTC. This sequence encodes CASSYGQDYTF. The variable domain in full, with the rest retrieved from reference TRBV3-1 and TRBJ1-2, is DTAVSQTPKYLVTQMGNDKSIKCEQNLGHDTMYWYKQDSKKFLKIMFSYNNKELIINETVPNRFSPKSPDKAHLNLHINSLELGDSAVYFCASSYGQDYTFGSGTRLTVV.

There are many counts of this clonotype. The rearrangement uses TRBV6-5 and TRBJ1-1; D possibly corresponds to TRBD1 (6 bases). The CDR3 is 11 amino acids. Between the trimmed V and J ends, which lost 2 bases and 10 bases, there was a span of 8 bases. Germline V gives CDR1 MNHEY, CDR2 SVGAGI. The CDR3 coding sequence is TGTGCCAGCAGTTACGCAGGGGTAGCTTTCTTT. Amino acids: CASSYAGVAFF.

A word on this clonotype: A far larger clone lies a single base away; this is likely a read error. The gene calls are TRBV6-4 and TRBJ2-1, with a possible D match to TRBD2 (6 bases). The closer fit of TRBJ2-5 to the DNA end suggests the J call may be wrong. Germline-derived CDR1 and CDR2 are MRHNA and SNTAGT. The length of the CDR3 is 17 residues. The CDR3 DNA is TGTGCCAGCAGTTACTACGGAGGGATCGGGACTCGAGAGACCCAGTACTTC. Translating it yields CASSYYGGIGTRETQYF.

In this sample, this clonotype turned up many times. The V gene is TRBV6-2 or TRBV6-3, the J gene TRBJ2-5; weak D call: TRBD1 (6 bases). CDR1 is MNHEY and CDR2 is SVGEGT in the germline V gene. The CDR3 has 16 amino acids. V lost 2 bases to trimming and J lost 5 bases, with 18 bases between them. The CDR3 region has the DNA TGTGCCAGCAGTTACCGAGGAGCCAGGGGTAGGGAGACCCAGTACTTC. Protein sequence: CASSYRGARGRETQYF.

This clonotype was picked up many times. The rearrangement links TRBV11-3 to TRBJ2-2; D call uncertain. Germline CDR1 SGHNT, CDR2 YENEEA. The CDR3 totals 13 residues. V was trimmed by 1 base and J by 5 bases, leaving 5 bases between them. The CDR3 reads CASSLGRTGELFF. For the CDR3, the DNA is TGTGCCAGCAGCTTAGGTCGGACCGGGGAGCTGTTTTTT.

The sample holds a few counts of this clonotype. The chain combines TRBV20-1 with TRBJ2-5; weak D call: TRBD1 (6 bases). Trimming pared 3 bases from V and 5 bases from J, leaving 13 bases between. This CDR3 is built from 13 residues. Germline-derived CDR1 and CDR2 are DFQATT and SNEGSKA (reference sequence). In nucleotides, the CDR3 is TGCAGTGCTAGTCAGGGGTCCGGGGAGACCCAGTACTTC. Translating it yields CSASQGSGETQYF.

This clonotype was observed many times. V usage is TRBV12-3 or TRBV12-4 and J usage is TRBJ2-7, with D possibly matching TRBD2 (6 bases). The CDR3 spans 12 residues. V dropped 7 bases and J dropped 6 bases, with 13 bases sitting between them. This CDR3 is CASKRRVTEQYF. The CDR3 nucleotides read TGTGCCAGCAAAAGGAGGGTAACCGAGCAGTACTTC.

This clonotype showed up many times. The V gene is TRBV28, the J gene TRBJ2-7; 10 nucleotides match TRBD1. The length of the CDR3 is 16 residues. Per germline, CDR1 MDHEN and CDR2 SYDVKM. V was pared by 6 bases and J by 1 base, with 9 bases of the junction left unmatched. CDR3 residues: CASSGGQGVLSYEQYF. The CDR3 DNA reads TGTGCCAGCAGCGGTGGACAGGGGGTTTTATCCTACGAGCAGTACTTC.

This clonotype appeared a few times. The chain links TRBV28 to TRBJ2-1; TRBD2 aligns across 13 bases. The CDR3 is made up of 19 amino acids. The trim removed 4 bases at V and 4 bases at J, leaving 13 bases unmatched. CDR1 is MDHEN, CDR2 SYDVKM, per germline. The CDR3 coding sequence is TGTGCCAGCAGTTCCAACGATACACCGGGACTAGCGGGGTACAATGAGCAGTTCTTC. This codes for CASSSNDTPGLAGYNEQFF.